This T cell receptor (beta chain) was sequenced during a study of T cells in Graves' hyperthyroidism and ophthalmopathy. Researchers took RNA transcripts and amplified the TCR beta CDR3 regions from them. The HTBI primer set drove a first-round RT-PCR of the TCR CDR3. A single record per CDR3 protein comes from TCRdb applying MiXCR to the multiplex PCR reads. The sample consists of 380,000 or so distinct CDR3 sequences, roughly 13% of them appearing once. At least ten counts were recorded for this clonotype. Using 10 ml of fresh peripheral blood, PBMCs were prepared. Trimming took 2 bases from V and 3 from J, leaving 10 bases between them. CDR3 length equals 15 residues. Germline V gene sequence: CDR1 SEHNR, CDR2 FQNEAQ (reference sequence).

V is TRBV7-9 and J is TRBJ2-2, with D uncertain. This TCR derives from a man aged 30-40 years with Graves' hyperthyroidism that later progressed to Graves' ophthalmopathy. Sequenced: blood. The CDR3 DNA is TGTGCCAGCAGCTTACTTTTAGGCCACACCGGGGAGCTGTTTTTT. Encoded protein: CASSLLLGHTGELFF.